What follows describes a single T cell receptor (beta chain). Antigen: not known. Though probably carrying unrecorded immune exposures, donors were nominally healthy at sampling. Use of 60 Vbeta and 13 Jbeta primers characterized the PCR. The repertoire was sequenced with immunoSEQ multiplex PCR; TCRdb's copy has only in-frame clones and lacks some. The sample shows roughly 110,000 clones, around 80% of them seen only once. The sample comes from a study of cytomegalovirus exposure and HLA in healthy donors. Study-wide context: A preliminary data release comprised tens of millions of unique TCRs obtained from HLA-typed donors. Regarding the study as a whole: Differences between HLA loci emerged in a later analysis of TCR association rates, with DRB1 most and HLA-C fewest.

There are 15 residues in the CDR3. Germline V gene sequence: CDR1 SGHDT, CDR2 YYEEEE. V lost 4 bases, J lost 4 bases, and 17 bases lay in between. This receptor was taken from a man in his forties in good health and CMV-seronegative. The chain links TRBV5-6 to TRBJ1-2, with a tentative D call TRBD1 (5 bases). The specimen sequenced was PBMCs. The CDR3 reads CASSRRGGSSYGYTF. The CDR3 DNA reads TGTGCCAGCAGCCGCCGTGGGGGGTCCAGCTATGGCTACACCTTC.